This TCR beta chain was obtained from a study of OX40 agonist ivuxolimab in advanced cancers. The study, taken as a whole, reports: Among patients with partial responses at 0.1-3.0 mg/kg, clonal expansion was among the lowest. There was clonal expansion of CD4+ and CD8+ blood T cells by week 6 at 0.1 to 3.0 mg/kg. Expanded peripheral T cells had an undetermined antigen specificity. Some nonresponders additionally presented with little normalized T-cell clonal expansion.

Libraries were prepared by immunoSEQ multiplex PCR; TCRdb keeps only in-frame clonotypes and omits some of them. In the table there are around 60,000 clones, nearly 85% of which are singletons. Notes on this clone: The target antigen is unknown.

The CDR3 runs 15 residues. Germline-derived CDR1 and CDR2 are SNHLY and FYNNEI. V trimming: 6 bases; J trimming: 4 bases; junction bases outside the gene matches: 6. This TCR came from an adult with an advanced solid tumor such as melanoma, head and neck, liver or kidney cancer. This chain joins TRBV2 and TRBJ2-3; 11 positions match TRBD1. The sequenced sample was CD4+ or CD8+ T cells sorted from blood, obtained in a trial of the OX40 agonist ivuxolimab. The CDR3 reads CASRADRGRADTQYF. The CDR3 nucleotides are TGTGCCAGCAGGGCGGACAGGGGGCGGGCAGATACGCAGTATTTT.